This TCR beta chain was captured by sequencing in a study of cytomegalovirus exposure and HLA in healthy donors. Findings and limits, study-wide: The study flagged some 170 TCR beta chains as cytomegalovirus-associated. Prediction of most subjects' HLA-A and HLA-B alleles by TCR beta sequences was reportedly accurate.

The primer mix had 60 Vbeta and 13 Jbeta primers. Clones were read by immunoSEQ multiplex PCR, and TCRdb kept only the in-frame ones, dropping some. This table holds about 120,000 clones, approximately 81% found once. Concerning this clone itself: Its cognate antigen is unknown. Because the CDR3 is missing its conserved closing phenylalanine or tryptophan, this is likely a read error.

From germline, CDR1 is SEHNR and CDR2 FQNEAQ (reference sequence). With 3 bases removed from V and 1 base from J, the gap between germline ends came to 11 bases. The CDR3 extends over 15 amino acids. The sample consisted of PBMCs. The sequence came from a man younger than 40 in good health and CMV-seropositive. The genes are TRBV7-9 and TRBJ2-3; D may be TRBD2 (5 bases). The chain's CDR3 is CASSFPAEGTDTQYL. DNA of the CDR3: TGTGCCAGCAGCTTCCCCGCGGAGGGCACAGATACGCAGTATCTT.